This TCR beta chain was found in a study of T cells in tuberculosis. Study findings and constraints: Smaller alpha distances in active tuberculosis partly reflected shorter CDR3-alpha lengths.

Only in-frame clones appear in the TCRdb table, and some are missing; sequencing was by immunoSEQ multiplex PCR. The repertoire holds tens of thousands of clones, just over 90% seen once, with 17% in the top ten. Details on this clone: Its cognate antigen is unknown.

This clonotype originated in a donor aged 10 to 29 with latent tuberculosis or without tuberculosis infection. Some clones in this sample may be carry-over from other donors' samples. What was sequenced was PBMCs.

This chain's CDR3 is CASKDRVRTEAFF. The DNA of the CDR3 is TGTGCCAGTAAAGACAGGGTTCGCACTGAAGCTTTCTTT. The chain couples TRBV27 to TRBJ1-1, with TRBD1 identical over 7 bases. CDR3 length: 13 amino acids. Per germline, CDR1 MNHEY and CDR2 SMNVEV (reference sequence). Trimming cost V 9 bases and J 4 bases; bases outside gene matches: 8.